These 22 T cell receptor beta chains came from one sample sequenced in a study of blood T cell repertoires in COVID-19. Profiled with immunoSEQ multiplex PCR; TCRdb holds only in-frame clones, not every one. Of about 360,000 clones in the sample, 75% to 90% were seen once. Material: peripheral blood. These receptors were obtained from a woman aged 60-75 years with COVID-19, enrolled during active disease.

The chain uses TRBV18 and TRBJ1-3, with 7 bases matching TRBD1. V was pared by 1 base and J by 2 bases, with 5 bases of the junction left unmatched. This CDR3 contains 16 residues. Germline V lookup: CDR1 KGHSH, CDR2 LQKENI. The DNA for the CDR3 is TGTGCCAGCTCACCACAGGGGGCCTCGACTGGAAACACCATATATTTT. Its translation is CASSPQGASTGNTIYF.

The V and J genes are TRBV19 and TRBJ2-3; TRBD1 matches 10 bases. The CDR3 covers 15 residues. Germline trimming cut 5 bases from V and 3 bases from J; bases unmatched to any gene: 5. CDR1 is LNHDA, CDR2 SQIVND, per germline (reference sequence). The CDR3 DNA reads TGTGCCAGTAGTGCCCGGGACAGGGGAACAGATACGCAGTATTTT. It codes for CASSARDRGTDTQYF.

V and J are TRBV27 and TRBJ2-7; TRBD1 might be the D (5 bases). This CDR3 has 14 residues. From germline, CDR1 is MNHEY and CDR2 SMNVEV (reference sequence). V was cut by 5 bases and J by 1 base, with 12 bases left in between. The CDR3 spells CASSEAGKSYEQYF. The CDR3 nucleotides read TGTGCCAGCAGTGAGGCAGGGAAATCCTACGAGCAGTACTTC.

This chain's CDR3 is CASSLGGDYEQYF. CDR3 in DNA: TGTGCCAGCAGCTTGGGCGGGGATTACGAGCAGTACTTC. The chain has TRBV5-6 and TRBJ2-7, with D tentatively TRBD2 (6 bases). The V end was cut by 0 bases, the J end by 4 bases, with 8 bases between. This CDR3 has 13 amino acids. CDR1 SGHDT and CDR2 YYEEEE come from the germline V gene.

The chain couples TRBV7-8 to TRBJ2-1, with 10 bases fitting TRBD1. Germline V gene lookup returns CDR1 SGHVS and CDR2 FQNEAQ. The CDR3 runs to 15 residues. V shed 7 bases, J shed 5 bases, and the junction held 8 bases outside the gene matches. CDR3: CASIRTGGPNNEQFF. DNA for the CDR3: TGTGCCAGCATCCGGACAGGGGGTCCTAACAATGAGCAGTTCTTC.

The rearrangement uses TRBV5-1 and TRBJ1-4, with TRBD1 matching 7 bases. V lost 4 bases and J lost 8; bases outside the gene matches: 8. The CDR3 extends over 14 amino acids. Per germline, CDR1 SGHRS and CDR2 YFSETQ. The CDR3 DNA reads TGCGCCAGCAGCCCGGAAAGACAGGGAGAAAAACTGTTTTTT. Encoded protein: CASSPERQGEKLFF.

The chain couples TRBV6-5 to TRBJ1-2, with TRBD1 as a possible D gene (6 bases). V was shortened by 6 bases and J by 8 bases, with 16 bases between the two germline ends. CDR3 length: 13 residues. From germline, CDR1 is MNHEY and CDR2 SVGAGI. The CDR3 coding sequence is TGTGCCAGCAGAAAGACAGGCACCAAAGGCTACACCTTC. Its protein product is CASRKTGTKGYTF.

The V call is TRBV19, the J call TRBJ2-3; D gene unclear. CDR1 is LNHDA and CDR2 is SQIVND in the germline V gene (reference sequence). This CDR3 spans 13 amino acids. Trimming took 6 bases from V and 4 from J, leaving 11 bases between them. CDR3 sequence: CASSTTIADTQYF. As DNA, the CDR3 is TGTGCCAGTAGCACTACTATCGCAGATACGCAGTATTTT.

This clone was recorded only once. The chain employs TRBV20-1 and TRBJ1-2; D gene ambiguous. Germline V CDR1 and CDR2: DFQATT, SNEGSKA (reference sequence). Trimming left V 3 bases short and J 8 bases short, with 13 bases between. The CDR3 contains 12 residues. CDR3 amino acids: CSASAGGKGYTF. The CDR3 DNA reads TGCAGTGCTAGTGCGGGAGGAAAAGGCTACACCTTC.

The chain has TRBV29-1 and TRBJ1-2; 7 nucleotides align to TRBD1. The CDR3 is 12 residues long. Per germline, CDR1 SQVTM and CDR2 ANQGSEA. The J segment lost 3 bases and the V segment lost 5 bases, leaving 3 bases of the junction unmatched. The CDR3 sequence: CSVQGDHYGYTF. CDR3 in DNA: TGCAGCGTTCAGGGGGACCACTATGGCTACACCTTC.

The chain is built from TRBV29-1 and TRBJ1-1, with 9 bases lining up with TRBD1. The V gene's germline CDR1 is SQVTM and CDR2 ANQGSEA. This CDR3 is built from 14 residues. Unmatched junction bases numbered 5, after V lost 2 bases and J lost 4 bases. CDR3 DNA: TGCAGCGTTGAAAGGGACAGGGCCTCCACTGAAGCTTTCTTT. It is translated as CSVERDRASTEAFF. Combining the CDR3 with reference TRBV29-1 and TRBJ1-1 gives the whole variable domain SAVISQKPSRDICQRGTSLTIQCQVDSQVTMMFWYRQQPGQSLTLIATANQGSEATYESGFVIDKFPISRPNLTFSTLTVSNMSPEDSSIYLCSVERDRASTEAFFGQGTRLTVV.

V usage is TRBV7-3 and J usage is TRBJ2-3, with D perhaps matching TRBD2 (7 bases). V dropped 4 bases and J dropped 4 bases, with 12 bases sitting between them. This CDR3 is 14 amino acids long. CDR1 and CDR2 (germline): SGHTA, FQGTGA. Here the CDR3 reads CASSYSGGPDTQYF. The CDR3 DNA reads TGTGCCAGCAGCTATTCGGGGGGCCCAGATACGCAGTATTTT.

This rearrangement joins TRBV15 to TRBJ2-7; TRBD1 agrees at 10 bases. The trim removed 0 bases at V and 3 bases at J, leaving 2 bases unmatched. CDR1 is LNHNV, CDR2 YYDKDF, per germline (reference sequence). The CDR3 sequence is 15 residues long. The CDR3 is CATSREDRGLYEQYF. Here the CDR3 DNA reads TGTGCCACCAGCAGAGAAGACAGGGGGCTCTACGAGCAGTACTTC.

The chain employs TRBV21-1 and TRBJ2-7; TRBD2, the D gene given by the table, was not confirmed from the DNA. TRBV21-1 is a documented pseudogene. The CDR3 totals 16 residues. Written as DNA, the CDR3 is TGTGCCAGCAGCCCCCGAGCCCACGCTTACTCCTACGAGCAGTACTTC. Translating gives CASSPRAHAYSYEQYF.

At least ten counts were recorded for this clone. This sequence joins TRBV7-2 and TRBJ1-5; weak D call: TRBD1 (6 bases). The CDR3 covers 14 residues. Germline V gives CDR1 SGHTA, CDR2 FQGNSA. Trimming stripped 7 bases from V and 4 bases from J, with 14 bases between. The CDR3 reads CASNPQQGNQPQHF. In nucleotides, the CDR3 is TGTGCCAGCAACCCACAGCAGGGGAATCAGCCCCAGCATTTT.

V gene TRBV7-6 combines with J gene TRBJ2-2; 12 bases are shared with TRBD2. This CDR3 spans 17 amino acids. The germline V gene has CDR1 SGHVS and CDR2 FNYEAQ. Trimming took 8 bases from V and 0 from J; bases not matched to a gene: 7. For the CDR3, the DNA is TGTGCCAGCTCCGGAACTAGCGGGGGGCCGAACACCGGGGAGCTGTTTTTT. Translated: CASSGTSGGPNTGELFF.

This clone has at least ten counts. V is TRBV3-1 (or the pseudogene TRBV3-2) and J is TRBJ1-2; 8 bases match TRBD1. This CDR3 region has 12 residues. V trimming: 3 bases; J trimming: 8 bases; junction bases outside the gene matches: 2. The germline V gene has CDR1 LGHDT and CDR2 YNNKEL (reference sequence). The CDR3 DNA follows: TGTGCCAGCAGCCAGCCAGGGGGCGGCTACACCTTC. Translating it yields CASSQPGGGYTF.

The rearrangement joins TRBV13 to TRBJ2-2; 12 positions agree with TRBD2. Losses at the gene ends were 7 bases for V and 1 base for J; bases not matched to a gene: 4. Germline CDR1 and CDR2: PRHDT and FYEKMQ (reference sequence). The CDR3 is 16 residues long. The CDR3 region has the DNA TGTGCCAGCACCCAGACTAGCGGGGGGAACACCGGGGAGCTGTTTTTT. Translation gives CASTQTSGGNTGELFF. Filled out from reference TRBV13 and TRBJ2-2, the complete variable domain reads AAGVIQSPRHLIKEKRETATLKCYPIPRHDTVYWYQQGPGQDPQFLISFYEKMQSDKGSIPDRFSAQQFSDYHSELNMSSLELGDSALYFCASTQTSGGNTGELFFGEGSRLTVL.

This chain uses TRBV19 with TRBJ2-2; D is perhaps TRBD2 (6 bases). The CDR3 consists of 14 residues. The germline V and J ends were trimmed by 6 bases and 6 bases, with 14 bases remaining between them. The germline CDR1 and CDR2 sequences are LNHDA and SQIVND (reference sequence). The CDR3 protein is CASSQNWGAGELFF. As DNA, the CDR3 is TGTGCCAGTAGCCAGAATTGGGGGGCCGGGGAGCTGTTTTTT. The full variable domain, its missing parts supplied by reference TRBV19 and TRBJ2-2, is DGGITQSPKYLFRKEGQNVTLSCEQNLNHDAMYWYRQDPGQGLRLIYYSQIVNDFQKGDIAEGYSVSREKKESFPLTVTSAQKNPTAFYLCASSQNWGAGELFFGEGSRLTVL.

V is TRBV5-1 and J is TRBJ2-1; TRBD2 matches at 7 bases. Germline values: CDR1 SGHRS, CDR2 YFSETQ. J lost 1 base, V lost 2 bases, and 9 bases had no gene match. The CDR3 loop spans 17 amino acids. This CDR3 is CASSFQEGAGSYNEQFF. The CDR3 DNA sequence: TGCGCCAGCAGCTTTCAGGAAGGAGCGGGGTCCTACAATGAGCAGTTCTTC.

V is TRBV5-1 and J is TRBJ2-5; possibly TRBD2 for D (5 bases). Germline lookup yields CDR1 SGHRS and CDR2 YFSETQ. The CDR3 is 15 residues long. V lost 0 bases and J lost 7, with 16 bases in between. The CDR3 bases are TGCGCCAGCAGCTTGGGGGGTCTAGATGAGGGGACCCAGTACTTC. Encoded protein: CASSLGGLDEGTQYF.

V and J are TRBV7-2 and TRBJ1-3; TRBD1 matches at 9 bases. The CDR3 runs 16 residues. The germline V gene encodes CDR1 SGHTA and CDR2 FQGNSA. Trimming removed 3 bases from V and 2 bases from J; junction bases left unmatched: 5. CDR3 coding DNA: TGTGCCAGCAGCTTTTACAGGGGGCGAACTGGAAACACCATATATTTT. Translating gives CASSFYRGRTGNTIYF.